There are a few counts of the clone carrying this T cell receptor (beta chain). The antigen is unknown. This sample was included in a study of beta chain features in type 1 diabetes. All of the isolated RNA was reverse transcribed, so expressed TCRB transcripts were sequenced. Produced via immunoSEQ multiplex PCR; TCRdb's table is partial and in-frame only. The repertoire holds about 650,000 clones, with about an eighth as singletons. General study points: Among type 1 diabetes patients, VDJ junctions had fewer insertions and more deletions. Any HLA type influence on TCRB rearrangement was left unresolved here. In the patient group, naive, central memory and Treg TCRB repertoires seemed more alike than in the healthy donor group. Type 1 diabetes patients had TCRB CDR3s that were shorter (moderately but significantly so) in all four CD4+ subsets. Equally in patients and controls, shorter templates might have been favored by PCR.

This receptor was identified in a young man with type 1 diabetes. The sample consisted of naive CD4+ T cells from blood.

CDR3 region: CAWTSTGGNEKLFF. For the CDR3, the DNA is TGTGCCTGGACCTCAACAGGGGGGAATGAAAAACTGTTTTTT. The chain recombines TRBV30 with TRBJ1-4; 8 nucleotides line up with TRBD1. The germline V gene encodes CDR1 GTSNPN and CDR2 SVGIG (reference sequence). There are 14 residues in the CDR3. V lost 4 bases to trimming and J lost 5 bases; unmatched junction nucleotides: 6. Full variable domain (outside the CDR3, taken from reference TRBV30 and TRBJ1-4): SQTIHQWPATLVQPVGSPLSLECTVEGTSNPNLYWYRQAAGRGLQLLFYSVGIGQISSEVPQNLSASRPQDRQFILSSKKLLLSDSGFYLCAWTSTGGNEKLFFGSGTQLSVL.